The 20 T cell receptor beta chains reported below all come from one sample, sequenced in a study of T cells in localized non-small cell lung cancer. This table comes from immunoSEQ multiplex PCR, and its TCRdb copy is limited to in-frame clones, with some not included. The sample holds roughly 48,000 clones; about 80% are singletons and the top ten take roughly a sixth. The input for sequencing was peripheral blood, taken before any cancer treatment. The receptors were sampled from a man aged 40-75 years with stage I squamous cell lung carcinoma.

The chain is built from TRBV4-1 and TRBJ2-7; 8 positions agree with TRBD1. This CDR3 contains 14 residues. J lost 3 bases, V lost 4 bases, and 5 bases had no gene match. Per germline, CDR1 MGHRA and CDR2 YSYEKL. The CDR3 spells CASSPETGDYEQYF. The CDR3 nucleotides read TGCGCCAGCAGCCCAGAGACAGGGGACTACGAGCAGTACTTC.

The chain uses TRBV6-6 and TRBJ1-1; no clear D. Trimming took 5 bases from V and 3 from J, leaving 10 bases between them. CDR1 is MNHNY, CDR2 SVGAGI, per germline (reference sequence). The CDR3 totals 13 residues. The DNA of the CDR3 is TGTGCCAGCAGTCACCGGAGTGACACTGAAGCTTTCTTT. The encoded protein is CASSHRSDTEAFF.

The chain combines TRBV5-1 with TRBJ1-1; D is unresolved. This CDR3 comprises 13 residues. The V end lost 1 base, the J end lost 4 bases, and 8 bases lay between the germline ends. Germline CDR1 and CDR2: SGHRS and YFSETQ. The DNA for the CDR3 is TGCGCCAGCAGCTTGTACATTAGCACTGAAGCTTTCTTT. Translated: CASSLYISTEAFF.

Sample share makes this clone medium-sized. The gene calls are TRBV30 and TRBJ2-7; D is unresolved. V was cut by 0 bases and J by 2 bases, with 14 bases left in between. This CDR3 has 15 amino acids. Germline CDR1 is GTSNPN and CDR2 is SVGIG (reference sequence). CDR3 loop: CAWSVPETPAYEQYF. CDR3 bases: TGTGCCTGGAGTGTACCCGAGACTCCTGCCTACGAGCAGTACTTC.

CDR3 in amino acids: CASSQETQGYNSPLHF. CDR3 bases: TGCGCCAGCAGCCAAGAAACTCAGGGATATAATTCACCCCTCCACTTT. The genes are TRBV4-1 and TRBJ1-6; D might be TRBD1 (5 bases). The CDR3 has 16 residues. The V gene lost 0 bases and the J gene lost 4 bases, with 10 bases spanning the gap. In germline, CDR1 is MGHRA, CDR2 YSYEKL.

The chain is built from TRBV28 and TRBJ1-2; D gene ambiguous. The CDR3 has 12 residues. Between the trimmed V and J ends, which lost 5 bases and 5 bases, there was a span of 9 bases. The V gene's germline CDR1 is MDHEN and CDR2 SYDVKM. This CDR3 is CASSPGLYGYTF. The CDR3, as DNA: TGTGCCAGCAGTCCCGGCTTGTATGGCTACACCTTC.

The chain couples TRBV5-1 to TRBJ1-1; D might be TRBD1 (6 bases). The CDR3 runs 15 residues. In germline, CDR1 is SGHRS, CDR2 YFSETQ. Between the trimmed V and J ends, which lost 0 bases and 1 base, there was a span of 10 bases. This CDR3 is CASSLGGRGNTEAFF. The DNA of the CDR3 is TGCGCCAGCAGCTTGGGTGGCAGGGGGAACACTGAAGCTTTCTTT. Full variable domain (rest looked up from reference TRBV5-1 and TRBJ1-1): KAGVTQTPRYLIKTRGQQVTLSCSPISGHRSVSWYQQTPGQGLQFLFEYFSETQRNKGNFPGRFSGRQFSNSRSEMNVSTLELGDSALYLCASSLGGRGNTEAFFGQGTRLTVV.

The chain has TRBV19 and TRBJ1-1; D not certain. Trimming took off 6 bases at V and 2 bases at J, with 13 bases between the two ends. CDR1 is LNHDA, CDR2 SQIVND, per germline (reference sequence). CDR3 length: 14 residues. Here the CDR3 reads CASSVMTDNTEAFF. The CDR3 DNA is TGTGCCAGTAGCGTCATGACGGATAACACTGAAGCTTTCTTT. The complete variable domain, with remaining parts taken from reference TRBV19 and TRBJ1-1, reads DGGITQSPKYLFRKEGQNVTLSCEQNLNHDAMYWYRQDPGQGLRLIYYSQIVNDFQKGDIAEGYSVSREKKESFPLTVTSAQKNPTAFYLCASSVMTDNTEAFFGQGTRLTVV.

The chain couples TRBV5-3 to TRBJ1-2; 9 nucleotides line up with TRBD1. TRBV5-3 is recorded as an ORF, its role being uncertain. This CDR3 region has 15 residues. V gave up 0 bases and J gave up 8 bases; unmatched junction bases: 8. CDR3 in DNA: TGTGCCAGAAGCTTGGCGACAGGGGGTTGGTACGGCTACACCTTC. Translating it yields CARSLATGGWYGYTF.

The rearrangement links TRBV15 to TRBJ2-1; 9 bases agree with TRBD1. The germline V gene has CDR1 LNHNV and CDR2 YYDKDF (reference sequence). Germline trimming cut 1 base from V and 7 bases from J; bases unmatched to any gene: 5. The CDR3 totals 15 residues. Here the CDR3 reads CATSRGGQGRNEQFF. In DNA, the CDR3 is TGTGCCACCAGCAGAGGGGGACAGGGTCGAAATGAGCAGTTCTTC.

V is TRBV23-1 and J is TRBJ2-1; 8 bases are a match to TRBD2. TRBV23-1 is an open reading frame whose function is uncertain. CDR3 length: 24 amino acids. V lost 2 bases to trimming and J lost 9 bases; unmatched junction nucleotides: 36. CDR3: CASSQAAWVPRLRYPGGPEGEQFF. The CDR3 DNA reads as TGCGCCAGCAGTCAAGCGGCGTGGGTACCGAGACTGAGATACCCGGGGGGGCCAGAAGGTGAGCAGTTCTTC.

The chain carries TRBV25-1 and TRBJ2-3; D is possibly TRBD1 (5 bases). The V gene's germline CDR1 is MGHDK and CDR2 SYGVNS. Trimming removed 4 bases at V and 11 bases at J, with 7 bases between. This CDR3 has 10 amino acids. The CDR3 coding sequence is TGTGCCAGCAGTGCAGGACAGCAGTATTTT. Protein: CASSAGQQYF.

The chain recombines TRBV29-1 with TRBJ1-1; D is undetermined. The CDR3 runs to 12 residues. The V and J ends lost 4 bases and 0 bases respectively, with 6 bases between them. The germline gives CDR1 SQVTM, CDR2 ANQGSEA. CDR3 sequence reads: CSVGTVNTEAFF. The CDR3 coding sequence is TGCAGCGTTGGGACGGTGAACACTGAAGCTTTCTTT.

The rearrangement joins TRBV7-8 to TRBJ1-4; tentatively, D is TRBD1 (6 bases). V was cut by 6 bases and J by 0 bases, with 11 bases left in between. Germline-derived CDR1 and CDR2 are SGHVS and FQNEAQ. The CDR3 length is 15 residues. CDR3 bases: TGTGCCAGCAGAAAGGGGGGAACAACTAATGAAAAACTGTTTTTT. Its protein is CASRKGGTTNEKLFF.

This clone showed up just a few times. V and J are TRBV7-9 and TRBJ2-7; either TRBD1 or TRBD2 may fit D (6 bases each). The germline gives CDR1 SEHNR, CDR2 FQNEAQ (reference sequence). The ends were cut back, 5 bases at V and 2 bases at J, with 19 bases in the middle. CDR3 length: 16 residues. The CDR3 nucleotides are TGTGCCAGCAGCCCCAACCTGGGGGGCCCTGCCTACGAGCAGTACTTC. Protein: CASSPNLGGPAYEQYF. Together with reference TRBV7-9 and TRBJ2-7, the CDR3 gives the full variable domain: DTGVSQNPRHKITKRGQNVTFRCDPISEHNRLYWYRQTLGQGPEFLTYFQNEAQLEKSRLLSDRFSAERPKGSFSTLEIQRTEQGDSAMYLCASSPNLGGPAYEQYFGPGTRLTVT.

This clone was seen only a few times. The chain has TRBV9 and TRBJ2-7, with D maybe TRBD1 (5 bases). This CDR3 is built from 16 residues. Germline CDR1 is SGDLS and CDR2 is YYNGEE. V was clipped by 4 bases and J by 1 base, with 18 bases between them. The CDR3: CASSSYPAAGSYEQYF. CDR3 nucleotides: TGTGCCAGCAGCTCGTACCCGGCGGCAGGGTCCTACGAGCAGTACTTC.

The rearrangement links TRBV5-6 to TRBJ2-2; D is possibly TRBD2 (6 bases). The CDR3 has 17 amino acids. Trimming took off 1 base at V and 3 bases at J, with 16 bases between the two ends. Germline-derived CDR1 and CDR2 are SGHDT and YYEEEE. This chain's CDR3 is CASSLRLGGADTGELFF. CDR3 in DNA: TGTGCCAGCAGCTTGAGGCTCGGCGGGGCCGACACCGGGGAGCTGTTTTTT.

The chain links TRBV4-3 to TRBJ1-1, with a tentative D call TRBD1 (6 bases). V shed 2 bases and J shed 1 base, with 11 bases lying between them. The CDR3 loop spans 15 amino acids. Looked up from germline, CDR1 is LGHNA and CDR2 is YSLEER. As DNA, the CDR3 is TGCGCCAGCAGCCAAATTCTGGGGGCGAACACTGAAGCTTTCTTT. Translating it yields CASSQILGANTEAFF.

This sequence joins TRBV4-1 and TRBJ1-2; D gene unclear. Trimming pared 0 bases from V and 8 bases from J, leaving 10 bases between. The CDR3 runs 13 residues. The V gene's germline CDR1 is MGHRA and CDR2 YSYEKL. CDR3: CASSQEVLTGYTF. CDR3 nucleotides: TGCGCCAGCAGCCAAGAGGTTCTGACCGGCTACACCTTC.

This clone was recorded once. This sequence joins TRBV6-6 and TRBJ2-1; 9 bases agree with TRBD2. The CDR3 is 15 residues long. Germline loops: CDR1 MNHNY, CDR2 SVGAGI (reference sequence). The J segment lost 9 bases and the V segment lost 0 bases, leaving 6 bases of the junction unmatched. The CDR3 bases are TGTGCCAGCAGTTACTCTGGCGGGGGGGCCGGTGAGCAGTTCTTC. Protein sequence: CASSYSGGGAGEQFF.